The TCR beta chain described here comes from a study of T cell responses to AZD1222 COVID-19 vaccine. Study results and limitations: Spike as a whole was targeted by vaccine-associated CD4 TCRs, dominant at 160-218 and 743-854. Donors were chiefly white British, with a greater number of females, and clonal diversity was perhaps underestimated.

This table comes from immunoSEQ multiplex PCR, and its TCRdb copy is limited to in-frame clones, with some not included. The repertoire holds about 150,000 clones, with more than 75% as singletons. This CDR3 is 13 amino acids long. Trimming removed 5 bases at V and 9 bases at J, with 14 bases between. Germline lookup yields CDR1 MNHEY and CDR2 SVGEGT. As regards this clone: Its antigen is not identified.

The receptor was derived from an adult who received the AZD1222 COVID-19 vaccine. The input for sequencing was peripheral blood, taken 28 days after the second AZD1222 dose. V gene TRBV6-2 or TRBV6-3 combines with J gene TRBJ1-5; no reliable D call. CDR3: CASSPDPLRPQHF. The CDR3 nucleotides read TGTGCCAGCAGTCCCGACCCTCTCCGGCCCCAGCATTTT.